This TCR beta chain was profiled in a study of blood T cell repertoires in COVID-19. CDR1 and CDR2 (germline): SGHNT, YYREEE (reference sequence). Trimming stripped 3 bases from V and 0 bases from J, with 10 bases between. The length of the CDR3 is 15 residues. Method: immunoSEQ multiplex PCR; TCRdb's copy keeps in-frame clones and lacks some. The sample has under 200,000 clones; roughly four fifths are singletons. Sample: PBMCs or T cells enriched from blood (not recorded which). The chain couples TRBV5-4 to TRBJ2-1; D gene uncertain. The TCR sequence derives from a middle-aged man who had recovered from COVID-19. The CDR3 DNA follows: TGTGCCAGCAGCTCCACAGTGACCTCCTACAATGAGCAGTTCTTC. It specifies CASSSTVTSYNEQFF.